This TCR beta chain is drawn from a study of T cell responses to AZD1222 COVID-19 vaccine. Study-wide results and caveats: Across the whole spike, CD4 TCRs peaked at regions 160-218 and 743-854.

The CDR3 consists of 15 residues. Germline assignment: CDR1 LGHNA and CDR2 YSLEER. V was shortened by 0 bases and J by 7 bases, with 15 bases between the two germline ends. Comments on this clone: Its specificity is unknown.

The assay was immunoSEQ multiplex PCR, and TCRdb's table has in-frame clones only and misses some. Found here are 120,000 or so clones, around 80% of them singletons; the top ten hold around 4.6%. Here the sequenced sample was peripheral blood, taken on day 0 of AZD1222 vaccination. The receptor's source is an adult in good health. The V gene is TRBV4-3, the J gene TRBJ1-2, with D perhaps TRBD1 (6 bases). DNA for the CDR3: TGCGCCAGCAGCCAAGAGGCAACAGGGTCGATTGGCTACACCTTC. This gives the protein CASSQEATGSIGYTF.